The 8 T cell receptor beta chains below all came from one sample that was sequenced in a study of cytomegalovirus exposure and HLA in healthy donors. The PCR was carried out with 60 Vbeta primers and 13 Jbeta primers. The repertoire was sequenced with immunoSEQ multiplex PCR; TCRdb's copy has only in-frame clones and lacks some. This repertoire shows approximately 120,000 clones, 73% found once; its top ten account for approximately 4.3%. The sequenced sample was PBMCs. These receptors came from a man aged 55-75 years in good health and CMV-seropositive.

The V call is TRBV10-2, the J call TRBJ2-7, with TRBD1 matching 10 bases. The CDR3 consists of 16 residues. V lost 5 bases, J lost 10 bases, and 17 bases stayed unmatched. Germline V gives CDR1 WSHSY, CDR2 SAAADI. The CDR3 sequence: CASSPRQGQGNRYQYF. CDR3 coding DNA: TGCGCCAGCAGTCCCCGCCAGGGACAGGGGAATCGTTATCAGTACTTC.

The chain links TRBV30 to TRBJ2-1; no clear D. V shed 0 bases and J shed 4 bases, with 7 bases lying between them. Germline CDR1 and CDR2: GTSNPN and SVGIG (reference sequence). This CDR3 spans 13 amino acids. The CDR3 DNA follows: TGTGCCTGGAGTGTACGGCGGTACAATGAGCAGTTCTTC. It specifies CAWSVRRYNEQFF.

This clone appeared a few times. The J gene is TRBJ2-3, the V gene TRBV5-1; tentative D call: TRBD1 (5 bases). V lost 4 bases and J lost 10, with 19 bases in between. The CDR3 runs to 14 residues. The germline gives CDR1 SGHRS, CDR2 YFSETQ. CDR3 sequence reads: CASSPNSQGRAQYF. CDR3 in DNA: TGCGCCAGCAGCCCCAACTCCCAGGGTCGGGCGCAGTATTTT. The full variable domain, in which reference TRBV5-1 and TRBJ2-3 provide the parts outside the CDR3, is KAGVTQTPRYLIKTRGQQVTLSCSPISGHRSVSWYQQTPGQGLQFLFEYFSETQRNKGNFPGRFSGRQFSNSRSEMNVSTLELGDSALYLCASSPNSQGRAQYFGPGTRLTVL.

In its sample, this clone was seen a few times. The V call is TRBV7-2, the J call TRBJ2-3; TRBD2 agrees at 7 bases. The CDR3 runs to 13 residues. V lost 5 bases and J lost 5; bases outside the gene matches: 4. Per the germline V gene, CDR1 is SGHTA and CDR2 is FQGNSA. Written as DNA, the CDR3 is TGTGCCAGCAGCGCTCGGGGGGAAGATACGCAGTATTTT. Translation: CASSARGEDTQYF.

This chain links TRBV11-2 with TRBJ2-7; tentatively, D is TRBD2 (5 bases). The CDR3 extends over 12 amino acids. Germline CDR1 and CDR2: SGHAT and FQNNGV. The V gene lost 0 bases and the J gene lost 10 bases, with 10 bases spanning the gap. The CDR3 DNA reads as TGTGCCAGCAGCTTAGATCGAGGGTTACAGTACTTC. Amino acid sequence: CASSLDRGLQYF.

This clone showed up just once. The chain employs TRBV2 and TRBJ1-5; D is ambiguous. CDR3 length equals 12 residues. Germline CDR1 reads SNHLY; CDR2 reads FYNNEI. Trimming shortened V by 3 bases and J by 7 bases, and 7 bases separated the two germline ends. This chain's CDR3 is CASSEWSQPQHF. CDR3 sequence (DNA): TGTGCCAGCAGTGAGTGGAGCCAGCCCCAGCATTTT.

V gene TRBV15 combines with J gene TRBJ1-4, with a weak D call TRBD1 (5 bases). The CDR3 runs to 16 residues. Germline CDR1 reads LNHNV; CDR2 reads YYDKDF (reference sequence). V was cut by 4 bases and J by 5 bases, with 17 bases left in between. The CDR3 loop is CATSIPLPGENEKLFF. DNA for the CDR3: TGTGCCACCAGCATTCCTCTCCCGGGGGAAAATGAAAAACTGTTTTTT. The entire variable domain, with the rest obtained from reference TRBV15 and TRBJ1-4, is as follows: DAMVIQNPRYQVTQFGKPVTLSCSQTLNHNVMYWYQQKSSQAPKLLFHYYDKDFNNEADTPDNFQSRRPNTSFCFLDIRSPGLGDTAMYLCATSIPLPGENEKLFFGSGTQLSVL.

The chain combines TRBV13 with TRBJ1-1; weak D call: TRBD1 (5 bases). The CDR3 length is 15 residues. Germline V gene lookup returns CDR1 PRHDT and CDR2 FYEKMQ (reference sequence). V dropped 1 base and J dropped 1 base, with 10 bases sitting between them. In DNA, the CDR3 is TGTGCCAGCAGCTTAGAACGGGGGACGAACACTGAAGCTTTCTTT. This gives the protein CASSLERGTNTEAFF.